This entry concerns a single T cell receptor beta chain. The sample holds a few counts of this clone. Its antigen is not yet known. Base qualities are not provided; no much larger clone lies one nucleotide away. Libraries were prepared through the immunoSEQ multiplex PCR assay. In TCRdb, the immuneACCESS table is reduced to in-frame sequences with V and J assigned. These tables do not hold every clone; where another copy was compared, an unresolved V gene accounts for under half, and the others remain unexplained. For this sample the table gives 70,000 to 80,000 clones, of which more than 85% were detected only once. The ten largest clones capture 3% to 4.5% of the sample. The sample comes from a study of control samples from healthy donors and cancer patients (dated by TCRdb to 2018 to 2020). V loses 4 bases at its end and J loses 6 bases; junction bases beyond the gene matches: 8. CDR3 length: 15 amino acids, cysteine to phenylalanine. Kept here is only the CDR3 DNA, which spans 45 bases and is read in frame from base 1. The germline V gene provides CDR1 SGHVS and CDR2 FQNEAQ.

The sequence derives from a woman aged 50 to 65 in good health. Sample: blood. The receptor chain draws on TRBV7-8 and TRBJ2-2; 7 central bases correspond to TRBD2. The CDR3 sequence is CASSSEGGLAGELFF. The nucleotides read TGTGCCAGCAGCTCCGAGGGAGGGCTCGCCGGGGAGCTGTTTTTT.